The next 32 T cell receptor beta chains were all read from a single sample in a study of T cell changes during pregnancy in multiple sclerosis. Clones were read by immunoSEQ multiplex PCR, and TCRdb kept only the in-frame ones, dropping some. The sample holds 100,000 or so clones, around 92% seen once. The source was peripheral blood, collected in the second trimester of pregnancy. The receptors shown here come from a female donor with multiple sclerosis, enrolled in a pregnancy study.

The chain links TRBV7-9 to TRBJ1-5, with a tentative D call TRBD1 (6 bases). The CDR3 sequence is 12 residues long. From germline, CDR1 is SEHNR and CDR2 FQNEAQ (reference sequence). V shed 8 bases and J shed 4 bases, with 9 bases lying between them. CDR3 nucleotides: TGTGCCAGCGGGCAGGGGAATCAGCCCCAGCATTTT. Protein sequence: CASGQGNQPQHF.

The V gene is TRBV7-3, the J gene TRBJ2-1; 9 bases match TRBD2. Per germline, CDR1 SGHTA and CDR2 FQGTGA. This CDR3 has 15 amino acids. The V and J ends lost 5 bases and 8 bases, in that order; junction bases with no gene match: 10. Here the CDR3 DNA reads TGTGCCAGCAGCCCTAGCGGGACAGCAGGCCATGAGCAGTTCTTC. This translates into CASSPSGTAGHEQFF. Based on the CDR3 plus reference TRBV7-3 and TRBJ2-1, the full variable domain is GAGVSQTPSNKVTEKGKYVELRCDPISGHTALYWYRQSLGQGPEFLIYFQGTGAADDSGLPNDRFFAVRPEGSVSTLKIQRTERGDSAVYLCASSPSGTAGHEQFFGPGTRLTVL.

This clone was seen a few times. An end of the junction differs from the germline gene, which may be a read error. The gene calls are TRBV7-7 and TRBJ1-4; D is perhaps TRBD1 (6 bases). The CDR3 is 15 amino acids. Germline values: CDR1 SSHAT, CDR2 FNYEAQ (reference sequence). The CDR3 spells CASSTRGAENEKLFF. As DNA, the CDR3 is TGTGCTAGCAGCACCCGGGGGGCGGAGAATGAAAAACTGTTTTTT.

This chain connects TRBV5-5 to TRBJ2-7; D not resolved. Germline CDR1 reads SGHKS; CDR2 reads YYEKEE (reference sequence). This CDR3 has 12 residues. Trimming cost V 0 bases and J 5 bases, with 6 bases left between them. DNA of the CDR3: TGTGCCAGCAGCTTGGGGTCGGACGAGCAGTACTTC. Its protein product is CASSLGSDEQYF.

The gene calls are TRBV7-9 and TRBJ2-7; 9 bases fit TRBD1. This CDR3 is 15 amino acids long. Germline assignment: CDR1 SEHNR and CDR2 FQNEAQ (reference sequence). Trimming removed 5 bases from V and 3 bases from J; junction bases left unmatched: 8. This chain's CDR3 is CASSPTDRGHYEQYF. The CDR3 coding sequence is TGTGCCAGCAGCCCAACGGACAGGGGCCACTACGAGCAGTACTTC.

This rearrangement joins TRBV4-1 to TRBJ2-3; perhaps TRBD2 as D (6 bases). The V and J ends lost 4 bases and 4 bases respectively, with 9 bases between them. This CDR3 has 13 amino acids. CDR1 MGHRA and CDR2 YSYEKL come from the germline V gene. The CDR3 sequence is CASSPGEADTQYF. For the CDR3, the DNA is TGCGCCAGCAGCCCGGGGGAGGCAGATACGCAGTATTTT.

The V call is TRBV5-1, the J call TRBJ1-1, with a possible D match to TRBD1 (6 bases). CDR3 length equals 14 residues. Trimming left V 1 base short and J 5 bases short, with 12 bases between. Per the germline V gene, CDR1 is SGHRS and CDR2 is YFSETQ. CDR3 coding DNA: TGCGCCAGCAGCTTGCCAGGGGCGCGTACTGAAGCTTTCTTT. Its protein is CASSLPGARTEAFF.

The gene calls are TRBV7-2 and TRBJ2-7; TRBD1 is a possible D gene (6 bases). This CDR3 is built from 15 residues. Germline loops: CDR1 SGHTA, CDR2 FQGNSA. Between the trimmed V and J ends, which lost 4 bases and 3 bases, there was a span of 16 bases. CDR3 protein: CASSSRSGTSYEQYF. The CDR3 DNA follows: TGTGCCAGCAGCTCACGCTCCGGGACAAGCTACGAGCAGTACTTC.

This clone was counted once. The J gene is TRBJ2-2, the V gene TRBV9, with a tentative D call TRBD2 (6 bases). Germline CDR1 and CDR2: SGDLS and YYNGEE. CDR3 length: 18 residues. V was pared by 0 bases and J by 6 bases, with 21 bases between. The CDR3: CASSVAAGRGGVAGELFF. In nucleotides, the CDR3 is TGTGCCAGCAGCGTAGCTGCAGGAAGAGGAGGGGTAGCCGGGGAGCTGTTTTTT.

The gene calls are TRBV28 and TRBJ1-3; maybe TRBD1 (6 bases). Trimming pared 5 bases from V and 2 bases from J, leaving 10 bases between. There are 14 residues in the CDR3. The germline V gene encodes CDR1 MDHEN and CDR2 SYDVKM. The CDR3, as DNA: TGTGCCAGCAGTACAGGGTCTCCTGGAAACACCATATATTTT. This encodes CASSTGSPGNTIYF.

The gene calls are TRBV19 and TRBJ1-2; 11 nucleotides align to TRBD1. The ends lost 5 bases at V and 7 bases at J; junction bases unmatched: 9. Germline V gene sequence: CDR1 LNHDA, CDR2 SQIVND (reference sequence). This CDR3 has 15 amino acids. The CDR3 DNA reads TGTGCCAGTAGTTCCTGGACAGGGGGCGGAGGTGGCTACACCTTC. It specifies CASSSWTGGGGGYTF.

The chain couples TRBV11-3 to TRBJ2-7; D may be TRBD1 (5 bases). The germline V gene has CDR1 SGHNT and CDR2 YENEEA. Deletions cut 5 bases from V and 3 bases from J, with 26 bases between. This CDR3 is built from 18 residues. This CDR3 reads CASSHPDTRPQPIYEQYF. The CDR3 DNA is TGTGCCAGCAGCCACCCGGACACAAGGCCCCAGCCGATCTACGAGCAGTACTTC.

This chain connects TRBV27 to TRBJ1-2; 8 bases line up with TRBD1. V trimming: 4 bases; J trimming: 5 bases; junction bases outside the gene matches: 9. Germline assignment: CDR1 MNHEY and CDR2 SMNVEV (reference sequence). The CDR3 runs 15 residues. The CDR3 is CASSYPGTGSYGYTF. The DNA of the CDR3 is TGTGCCAGCAGTTACCCCGGGACAGGTTCTTATGGCTACACCTTC.

V gene TRBV28 combines with J gene TRBJ1-1; D call uncertain. Germline values: CDR1 MDHEN, CDR2 SYDVKM. V lost 3 bases to trimming and J lost 4 bases, with 9 bases between them. The CDR3 runs to 13 residues. The CDR3 sequence: CASSLPIGTEAFF. The CDR3 coding sequence is TGTGCCAGCAGTTTGCCCATCGGCACTGAAGCTTTCTTT. The full variable domain, rest sourced from reference TRBV28 and TRBJ1-1, is DVKVTQSSRYLVKRTGEKVFLECVQDMDHENMFWYRQDPGLGLRLIYFSYDVKMKEKGDIPEGYSVSREKKERFSLILESASTNQTSMYLCASSLPIGTEAFFGQGTRLTVV.

The chain carries TRBV4-1 and TRBJ2-2; 8 bases align to TRBD1. With 1 base clipped from V and 4 bases from J, the junction kept 5 bases outside the gene matches. The CDR3 is made up of 16 amino acids. The V gene's germline CDR1 is MGHRA and CDR2 YSYEKL. CDR3 in DNA: TGCGCCAGCAGCCAAGTGGGACAGGCGGGCACCGGGGAGCTGTTTTTT. Its translation: CASSQVGQAGTGELFF.

J is TRBJ2-7 and V is TRBV28, with 7 bases matching TRBD1. V was clipped by 3 bases and J by 3 bases; unmatched bases: 8. The CDR3 runs to 15 residues. Germline V lookup: CDR1 MDHEN, CDR2 SYDVKM. As DNA, the CDR3 is TGTGCCAGCAGTTTCCTCTGGTGGGACAGCTACGAGCAGTACTTC. Translating gives CASSFLWWDSYEQYF.

The V call is TRBV7-9, the J call TRBJ2-1; 9 bases agree with TRBD2. Germline V gene lookup returns CDR1 SEHNR and CDR2 FQNEAQ (reference sequence). J was trimmed by 4 bases and V by 5 bases; bases with no gene match: 6. CDR3 size: 15 residues. The CDR3 DNA reads as TGTGCCAGCAGCAAAAGTAGCGGGAGATACAATGAGCAGTTCTTC. Its protein is CASSKSSGRYNEQFF.

This chain joins TRBV11-2 and TRBJ2-7; D is unclear. Germline V gene data show CDR1 as SGHAT and CDR2 as FQNNGV. The CDR3 is 13 amino acids. V lost 5 bases to trimming and J lost 13 bases, with 21 bases between them. CDR3 bases: TGTGCCAGCAGCATAACGAACCTAGATCCAAGCTACTTC. This codes for CASSITNLDPSYF.

V gene TRBV28 combines with J gene TRBJ2-7, with 11 nucleotides matching TRBD2. Germline CDR1 MDHEN, CDR2 SYDVKM. The CDR3 contains 13 residues. Trimming at V came to 7 bases and at J to 2 bases, leaving 1 base not matched to a gene. The CDR3, as DNA: TGTGCCAGCACACTAGCGGGGGCCTACGAGCAGTACTTC. Translated, it gives CASTLAGAYEQYF.

This clone was seen a single time. The J gene is TRBJ2-5, the V gene TRBV7-2; 8 bases align to TRBD2. Trimming removed 1 base from V and 5 bases from J; junction bases left unmatched: 6. The germline gives CDR1 SGHTA, CDR2 FQGNSA. The CDR3 covers 15 residues. The CDR3: CASSLGAGGLETQYF. The CDR3 coding sequence is TGTGCCAGCAGCTTAGGGGCGGGAGGCCTGGAGACCCAGTACTTC.

The rearrangement joins TRBV6-5 to TRBJ1-3; 8 bases agree with TRBD1. The V segment lost 2 bases and the J segment 4 bases; nucleotides outside the gene matches: 7. This CDR3 region has 16 residues. From germline, CDR1 is MNHEY and CDR2 SVGAGI. CDR3 sequence (DNA): TGTGCCAGCAGTTACGGGCTGACAGGGGCCGGAAACACCATATATTTT. Amino acids: CASSYGLTGAGNTIYF.

J is TRBJ1-2 and V is TRBV7-2, with 9 bases matching TRBD1. J was trimmed by 4 bases and V by 1 base; bases with no gene match: 1. Germline CDR1 SGHTA, CDR2 FQGNSA. The length of the CDR3 is 14 residues. The DNA for the CDR3 is TGTGCCAGCAGCTTAGGACAGGGGGTCTATGGCTACACCTTC. Protein: CASSLGQGVYGYTF.

The V gene is TRBV7-3, the J gene TRBJ2-5, with D perhaps TRBD2 (5 bases). With 5 bases removed from V and 2 bases from J, the gap between germline ends came to 15 bases. The CDR3 spans 15 residues. The germline gives CDR1 SGHTA, CDR2 FQGTGA. The CDR3 reads CASSMLSGGQETQYF. As DNA, the CDR3 is TGTGCCAGCAGCATGCTGAGTGGCGGGCAAGAGACCCAGTACTTC.

This chain links TRBV23-1 with TRBJ1-5; 7 positions agree with TRBD1. TRBV23-1 is classed as an ORF, of uncertain function. This CDR3 contains 13 residues. The trim removed 6 bases at V and 5 bases at J, leaving 4 bases unmatched. In DNA, the CDR3 is TGCGCCAGCAGCCCAGGGGGTGATCAGCCCCAGCATTTT. It translates to CASSPGGDQPQHF.

J is TRBJ2-3 and V is TRBV5-1; D not certain. The CDR3 has 14 amino acids. From germline, CDR1 is SGHRS and CDR2 YFSETQ. V shed 4 bases and J shed 2 bases, with 11 bases lying between them. CDR3 residues: CASSVRSLTDTQYF. The CDR3 DNA reads TGCGCCAGCAGCGTGCGGTCTCTCACAGATACGCAGTATTTT.

This chain uses TRBV28 with TRBJ2-2; the D gene is possibly TRBD2 (6 bases). Germline CDR1 MDHEN, CDR2 SYDVKM. The CDR3 is 14 residues long. Trimming cost V 7 bases and J 2 bases, with 11 bases left between them. CDR3: CASIAGGNTGELFF. The CDR3, as DNA: TGTGCCAGCATCGCCGGGGGAAACACCGGGGAGCTGTTTTTT.

V and J are TRBV6-4 and TRBJ2-1; 11 nucleotides line up with TRBD1. The V gene's germline CDR1 is MRHNA and CDR2 SNTAGT. J lost 6 bases, V lost 4 bases, and 2 bases had no gene match. The length of the CDR3 is 14 residues. CDR3 sequence reads: CASSGGTGGNEQFF. The CDR3 coding sequence is TGTGCCAGCAGTGGTGGGACAGGGGGCAATGAGCAGTTCTTC.

This clone has only one observation. The V call is TRBV29-1, the J call TRBJ2-7, with a possible D match to TRBD2 (5 bases). V lost 4 bases, J lost 3 bases, and 10 bases lay in between. Germline CDR1 is SQVTM and CDR2 is ANQGSEA. The CDR3 spans 12 residues. The CDR3 reads CSVGAGIYEQYF. CDR3 bases: TGCAGCGTTGGGGCGGGTATCTACGAGCAGTACTTC.

V gene TRBV28 combines with J gene TRBJ2-5; a weak D match, TRBD2 (5 bases). Between the trimmed V and J ends, which lost 7 bases and 1 base, there was a span of 13 bases. Germline V gene data show CDR1 as MDHEN and CDR2 as SYDVKM. CDR3 length: 14 residues. The CDR3 nucleotides read TGTGCCAGCACTTCTCGGGGTCTCCAAGAGACCCAGTACTTC. This gives the protein CASTSRGLQETQYF.

The J gene is TRBJ2-1, the V gene TRBV29-1; the match to TRBD2 covers 8 bases. V lost 7 bases to trimming and J lost 6 bases; unmatched junction nucleotides: 8. From germline, CDR1 is SQVTM and CDR2 ANQGSEA. The CDR3 is made up of 13 amino acids. CDR3 in amino acids: CSASSSGSNEQFF. Here the CDR3 DNA reads TGCAGCGCCTCCTCAAGCGGGAGCAATGAGCAGTTCTTC.

The rearrangement uses TRBV6-1 and TRBJ2-5; D may be TRBD2 (5 bases). Trimming removed 4 bases from V and 4 bases from J, with 7 bases in between. Germline-derived CDR1 and CDR2 are MNHNS and SASEGT. The CDR3 contains 12 residues. The CDR3 protein is CASSVAGETQYF. The DNA for the CDR3 is TGTGCCAGCAGTGTTGCGGGAGAGACCCAGTACTTC.

This chain joins TRBV7-3 and TRBJ2-5; D perhaps matches TRBD2 (7 bases). CDR1 is SGHTA, CDR2 FQGTGA, per germline. The ends were cut back, 5 bases at V and 3 bases at J, with 16 bases in the middle. The CDR3 runs 15 residues. The chain's CDR3 is CASSPRGGREETQYF. The CDR3 region has the DNA TGTGCCAGCAGCCCCAGGGGAGGGAGGGAAGAGACCCAGTACTTC.